This TCR beta chain emerged from a study of shared clonotypes between healthy human individuals. Study-level information: CD4 naive and CD4 memory each took three plates per donor, while CD8 naive took two and CD8 memory one.

CDR3 length: 12 residues. The V end lost 3 bases, the J end lost 6 bases, and 7 bases lay between the germline ends. Germline values: CDR1 WNHNN, CDR2 SYGVQD (reference sequence). This clone was counted between two and nine times. Its antigen is not identified. The sample has other DNA sequences that encode this CDR3 too. Each cell subset's genomic DNA was divided evenly among several immunoSEQ plates. Replicate PCRs run on sorted subsets employed 150 to 250 ng DNA, 30,000 to 35,000 T cell genomes. TCRdb's table, derived via immunoSEQ multiplex PCR, lists solely in-frame clones and lacks some. The data contain a few hundred thousand clones, around 67% of them singletons. Study-wide results and caveats: Clonotype sharing among donors was expected to depend on sequencing depth.

This clonotype was sampled from a man aged 30 to 45 in good health. The chain links TRBV10-1 to TRBJ2-3, with a tentative D call TRBD2 (5 bases). The specimen sequenced was memory CD4+ T cells sorted from blood. Subset meaning: CD45RA-negative fraction. The CDR3 loop is CASSERGDTQYF. The CDR3 DNA is TGCGCCAGCAGTGAAAGAGGGGATACGCAGTATTTT.